The sequence of this T cell receptor (beta chain) was determined in a study of blood T cell repertoires in COVID-19. This clone was seen only once. Some clones are missing from TCRdb's copy, which holds only in-frame ones; the method was immunoSEQ multiplex PCR. The repertoire holds about 170,000 clones, around four fifths seen once, with about 8.8% in the top ten. The CDR3 is 14 residues long. The V gene's germline CDR1 is SGHRS and CDR2 YFSETQ. Between the trimmed V and J ends, which lost 4 bases and 0 bases, there was a span of 10 bases. This rearrangement joins TRBV5-1 to TRBJ1-1; D not certain. This receptor was taken from a woman of 80 years or more with COVID-19, enrolled during active disease. Sequencing was done on a sample of peripheral blood. CDR3: CASSPGVMNTEAFF. CDR3 DNA sequence: TGCGCCAGCAGCCCGGGAGTGATGAACACTGAAGCTTTCTTT.